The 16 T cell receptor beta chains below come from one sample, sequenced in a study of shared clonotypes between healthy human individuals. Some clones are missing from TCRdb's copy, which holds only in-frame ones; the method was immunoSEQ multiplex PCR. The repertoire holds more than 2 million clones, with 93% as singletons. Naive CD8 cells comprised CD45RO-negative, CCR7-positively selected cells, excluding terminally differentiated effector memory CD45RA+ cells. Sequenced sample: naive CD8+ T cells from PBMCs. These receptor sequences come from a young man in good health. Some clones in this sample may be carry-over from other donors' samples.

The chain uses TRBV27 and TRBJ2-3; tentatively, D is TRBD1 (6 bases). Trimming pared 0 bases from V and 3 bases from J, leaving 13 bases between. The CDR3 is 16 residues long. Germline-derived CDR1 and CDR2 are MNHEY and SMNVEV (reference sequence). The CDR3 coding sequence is TGTGCCAGCAGTTTATCCCTCAGGGGTTCAACAGATACGCAGTATTTT. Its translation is CASSLSLRGSTDTQYF.

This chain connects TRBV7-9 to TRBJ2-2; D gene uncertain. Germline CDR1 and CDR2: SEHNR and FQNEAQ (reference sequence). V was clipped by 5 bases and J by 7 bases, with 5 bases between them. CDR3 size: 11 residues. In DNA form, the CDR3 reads TGTGCCAGCAGCACAATCGGGGAGCTGTTTTTT. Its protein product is CASSTIGELFF. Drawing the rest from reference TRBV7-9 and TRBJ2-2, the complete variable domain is DTGVSQNPRHKITKRGQNVTFRCDPISEHNRLYWYRQTLGQGPEFLTYFQNEAQLEKSRLLSDRFSAERPKGSFSTLEIQRTEQGDSAMYLCASSTIGELFFGEGSRLTVL.

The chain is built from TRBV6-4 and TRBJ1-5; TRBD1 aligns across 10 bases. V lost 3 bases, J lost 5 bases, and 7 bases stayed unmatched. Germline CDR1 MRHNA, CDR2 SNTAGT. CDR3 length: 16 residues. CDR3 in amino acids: CASSEGQGVGYQPQHF. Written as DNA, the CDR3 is TGTGCCAGCAGTGAAGGACAGGGGGTAGGTTATCAGCCCCAGCATTTT.

CDR3 residues: CASSQVWQIAKNIQYF. DNA for the CDR3: TGCGCCAGCAGCCAAGTGTGGCAGATAGCCAAAAACATTCAGTACTTC. V is TRBV4-3 and J is TRBJ2-4; D is uncertain. The CDR3 consists of 16 residues. Trimming cost V 1 base and J 0 bases, with 10 bases left between them. Germline assignment: CDR1 LGHNA and CDR2 YSLEER.

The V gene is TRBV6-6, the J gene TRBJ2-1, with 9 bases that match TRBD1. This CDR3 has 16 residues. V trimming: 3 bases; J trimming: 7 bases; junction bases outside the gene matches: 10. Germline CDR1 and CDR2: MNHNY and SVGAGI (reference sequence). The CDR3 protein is CASSYRGDRVMNEQFF. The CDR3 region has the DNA TGTGCCAGCAGTTATAGAGGGGACAGGGTTATGAATGAGCAGTTCTTC.

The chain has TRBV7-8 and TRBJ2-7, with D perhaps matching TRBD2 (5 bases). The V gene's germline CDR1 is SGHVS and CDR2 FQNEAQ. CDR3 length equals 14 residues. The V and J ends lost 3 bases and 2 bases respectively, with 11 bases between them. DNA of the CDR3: TGTGCCAGCAGCTTTGACGGAGGTCCCTACGAGCAGTACTTC. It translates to CASSFDGGPYEQYF.

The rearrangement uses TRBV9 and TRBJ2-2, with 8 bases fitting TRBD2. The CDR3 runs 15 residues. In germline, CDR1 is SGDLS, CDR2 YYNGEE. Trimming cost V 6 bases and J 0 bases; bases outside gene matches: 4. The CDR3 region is CASKGGLANTGELFF. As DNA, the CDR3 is TGTGCCAGCAAGGGGGGACTAGCGAACACCGGGGAGCTGTTTTTT.

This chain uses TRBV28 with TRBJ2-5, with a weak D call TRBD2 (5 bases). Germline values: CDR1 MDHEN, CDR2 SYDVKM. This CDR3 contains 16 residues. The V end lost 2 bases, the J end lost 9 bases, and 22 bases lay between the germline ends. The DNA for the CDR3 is TGTGCCAGCAGTTTAGGTCAGCGGACCTTGGGGTCGGCCCAGTACTTC. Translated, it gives CASSLGQRTLGSAQYF.

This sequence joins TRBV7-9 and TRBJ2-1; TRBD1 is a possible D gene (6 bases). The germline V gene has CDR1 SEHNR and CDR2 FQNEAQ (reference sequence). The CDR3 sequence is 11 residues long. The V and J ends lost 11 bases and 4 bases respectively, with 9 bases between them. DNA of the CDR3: TGTGCCTTACAGGGTTACAATGAGCAGTTCTTC. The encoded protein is CALQGYNEQFF.

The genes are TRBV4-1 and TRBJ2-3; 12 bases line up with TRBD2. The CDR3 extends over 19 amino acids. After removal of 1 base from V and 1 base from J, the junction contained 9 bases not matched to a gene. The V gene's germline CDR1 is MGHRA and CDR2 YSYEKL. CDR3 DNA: TGCGCCAGCAGCCAAGTCGCCCGCCCTAGCGGGAGGGGCACAGATACGCAGTATTTT. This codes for CASSQVARPSGRGTDTQYF.

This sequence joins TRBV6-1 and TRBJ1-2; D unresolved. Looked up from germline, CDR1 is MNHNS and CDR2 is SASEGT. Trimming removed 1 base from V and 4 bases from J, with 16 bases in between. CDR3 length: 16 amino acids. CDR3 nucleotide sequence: TGTGCCAGCAGTGAAGGGCTTTGGAATCCGATCTATGGCTACACCTTC. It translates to CASSEGLWNPIYGYTF.

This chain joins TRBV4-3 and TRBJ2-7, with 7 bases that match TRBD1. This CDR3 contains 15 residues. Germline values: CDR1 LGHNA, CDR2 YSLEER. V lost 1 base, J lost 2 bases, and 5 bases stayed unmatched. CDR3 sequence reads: CASSQARTGPYEQYF. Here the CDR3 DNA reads TGCGCCAGCAGCCAAGCCCGGACAGGACCCTACGAGCAGTACTTC.

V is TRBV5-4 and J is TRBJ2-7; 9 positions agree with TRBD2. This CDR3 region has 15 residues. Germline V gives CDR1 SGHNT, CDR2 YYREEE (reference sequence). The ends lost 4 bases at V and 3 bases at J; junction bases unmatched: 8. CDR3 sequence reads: CASSTKREAHYEQYF. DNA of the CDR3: TGTGCCAGCAGCACAAAGCGGGAGGCCCACTACGAGCAGTACTTC.

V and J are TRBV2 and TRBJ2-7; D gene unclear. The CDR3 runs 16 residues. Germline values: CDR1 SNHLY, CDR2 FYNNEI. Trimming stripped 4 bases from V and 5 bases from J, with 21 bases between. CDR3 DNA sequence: TGTGCCAGCAGTGCTATCACCCCCCCAAGGGCCCACGAGCAGTACTTC. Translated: CASSAITPPRAHEQYF.

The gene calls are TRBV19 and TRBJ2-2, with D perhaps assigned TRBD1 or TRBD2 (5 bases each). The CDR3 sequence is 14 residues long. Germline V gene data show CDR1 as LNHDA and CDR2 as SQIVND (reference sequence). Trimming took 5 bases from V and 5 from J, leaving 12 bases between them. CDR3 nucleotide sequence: TGTGCCAGTAGTCCCGGGACGCCGACCGGGGAGCTGTTTTTT. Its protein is CASSPGTPTGELFF.

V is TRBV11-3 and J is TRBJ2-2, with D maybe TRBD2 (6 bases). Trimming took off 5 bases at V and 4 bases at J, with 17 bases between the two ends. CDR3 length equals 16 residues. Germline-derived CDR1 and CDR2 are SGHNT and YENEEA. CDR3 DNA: TGTGCCAGCAGCCCTGCCTTCCCCGGGGGCACCGGGGAGCTGTTTTTT. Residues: CASSPAFPGGTGELFF.